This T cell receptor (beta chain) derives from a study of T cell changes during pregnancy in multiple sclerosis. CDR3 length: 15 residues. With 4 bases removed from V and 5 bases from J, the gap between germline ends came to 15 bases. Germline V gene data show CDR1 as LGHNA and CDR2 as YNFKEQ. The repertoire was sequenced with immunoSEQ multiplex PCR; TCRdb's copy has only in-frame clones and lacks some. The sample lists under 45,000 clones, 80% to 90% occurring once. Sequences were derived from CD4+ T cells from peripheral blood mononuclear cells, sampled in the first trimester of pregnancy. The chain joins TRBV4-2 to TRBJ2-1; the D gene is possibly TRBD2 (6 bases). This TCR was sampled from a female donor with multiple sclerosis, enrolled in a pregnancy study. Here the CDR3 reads CASSLRWEEDNEQFF. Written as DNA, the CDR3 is TGTGCCAGCAGCCTCAGGTGGGAGGAGGACAATGAGCAGTTCTTC.